Listed here are 30 T cell receptor beta chains from one sample, sequenced in a study of post-analysis software for immune sequencing data. The antigens of these receptors remain unknown. Overall study findings and caveats: TRBV5-6, TRBV5-1 and TRBV20-1 were among several TRBV segments more frequent in patients than controls.

Researchers reported that TCR beta cDNA libraries carried unique molecular identifiers. TCRdb recomputed calls from the PCR reads with MiXCR, one row per CDR3 protein. The data show about 540,000 distinct CDR3 sequences, approximately 31% seen once. Material for sequencing was blood. The receptors stem from a girl aged 2 to 17 with multiple sclerosis.

The chain couples TRBV7-9 to TRBJ2-1; tentatively, D is TRBD2 (7 bases). Looked up from germline, CDR1 is SEHNR and CDR2 is FQNEAQ (reference sequence). V lost 3 bases to trimming and J lost 0 bases, with 18 bases between them. This CDR3 is built from 18 residues. The CDR3 here is CASSLLGGRGSSYNEQFF. The DNA for the CDR3 is TGTGCCAGCAGCTTGCTAGGGGGGAGGGGGAGCTCCTACAATGAGCAGTTCTTC.

The chain uses TRBV25-1 and TRBJ1-2, with D tentatively TRBD1 (5 bases). Trimming stripped 1 base from V and 6 bases from J, with 12 bases between. The V gene's germline CDR1 is MGHDK and CDR2 SYGVNS. The CDR3 consists of 14 residues. The DNA of the CDR3 is TGTGCCAGCAGTGAATTGGGGCAGGGCGATGGCTACACCTTC. The encoded protein is CASSELGQGDGYTF.

This clonotype was observed a handful of times. The chain uses TRBV20-1 and TRBJ2-3; 15 bases map to TRBD2. The ends lost 5 bases at V and 5 bases at J; junction bases unmatched: 11. Germline V gene sequence: CDR1 DFQATT, CDR2 SNEGSKA (reference sequence). The CDR3 spans 17 residues. CDR3: CSAWGTGLAGGLDTQYF. The CDR3 nucleotides read TGCAGTGCTTGGGGAACGGGACTAGCGGGGGGATTAGATACGCAGTATTTT.

V is TRBV20-1 and J is TRBJ2-1; 8 bases are shared with TRBD2. Losses at the gene ends were 6 bases for V and 7 bases for J; bases not matched to a gene: 8. This CDR3 has 13 residues. Germline V gives CDR1 DFQATT, CDR2 SNEGSKA (reference sequence). The CDR3 here is CSAVAGLLNEQFF. CDR3 in DNA: TGCAGTGCAGTAGCGGGGTTATTGAATGAGCAGTTCTTC.

V and J are TRBV10-3 and TRBJ1-5; the D is unclear. V gave up 8 bases and J gave up 1 base, with 6 bases separating them. Germline CDR1 ENHRY, CDR2 SYGVKD. The CDR3 is 12 residues long. The CDR3, as DNA: TGTGCCATCGGGCAGAGCAATCAGCCCCAGCATTTT. Translation: CAIGQSNQPQHF.

This clonotype was detected only a few times. The chain uses TRBV24-1 and TRBJ2-5, with a weak D call TRBD2 (6 bases). In germline, CDR1 is KGHDR, CDR2 SFDVKD. The CDR3 extends over 13 amino acids. The V and J ends lost 5 bases and 4 bases respectively, with 10 bases between them. The CDR3 bases are TGTGCCACCAGTGGATCTAGCGTAGAGACCCAGTACTTC. As protein: CATSGSSVETQYF.

This rearrangement joins TRBV20-1 to TRBJ2-5; 13 nucleotides align to TRBD2. With V trimmed by 3 bases and J by 3 bases, 10 bases remained unmatched. This CDR3 has 17 residues. Germline-derived CDR1 and CDR2 are DFQATT and SNEGSKA (reference sequence). The CDR3 is CSASPRLAGGTEETQYF. The CDR3 DNA reads as TGCAGTGCTAGTCCGCGACTAGCGGGGGGTACCGAAGAGACCCAGTACTTC.

This clonotype was observed a handful of times. V gene TRBV12-3 or TRBV12-4 combines with J gene TRBJ1-2; D is ambiguous. Trimming shortened V by 5 bases and J by 8 bases, and 18 bases separated the two germline ends. This CDR3 comprises 14 residues. This CDR3 reads CASSNPLRQSGYTF. CDR3 sequence (DNA): TGTGCCAGCAGTAACCCCCTCCGTCAGAGCGGCTACACCTTC.

V and J are TRBV6-5 and TRBJ1-5; D unresolved. The germline V gene encodes CDR1 MNHEY and CDR2 SVGAGI. CDR3 length: 14 residues. Trimming cost V 5 bases and J 7 bases, with 15 bases left between them. The CDR3 coding sequence is TGTGCCAGCAGTCAAGAACCAGGATACCAGCCCCAGCATTTT. Encoded protein: CASSQEPGYQPQHF.

This clonotype showed up just a few times. The rearrangement links TRBV9 to TRBJ2-7; 8 nucleotides match TRBD1. Trimming took 1 base from V and 4 from J; bases not matched to a gene: 4. Germline values: CDR1 SGDLS, CDR2 YYNGEE. This CDR3 spans 14 amino acids. DNA of the CDR3: TGTGCCAGCAGCGTATCCGACAGGGGTTACGAGCAGTACTTC. Translation gives CASSVSDRGYEQYF.

This clonotype was detected only a few times. Being one base from a much bigger clone, this may be a read error. V usage is TRBV29-1 and J usage is TRBJ2-3; D not resolved. This CDR3 comprises 12 residues. CDR1 is SQVTM, CDR2 ANQGSEA, per germline. In DNA form, the CDR3 reads TGCAGCTGGAGTGGTAGCACAGATGCGCAGTATTTT. Amino acid sequence: CSWSGSTDAQYF.

This clonotype came up a few times. The chain links TRBV10-3 to TRBJ2-1; 7 bases match TRBD1. CDR1 and CDR2 from the germline V gene are ENHRY and SYGVKD. Trimming at V came to 11 bases and at J to 1 base, leaving 8 bases not matched to a gene. This CDR3 is 14 amino acids long. The CDR3 DNA follows: TGTGCCGTCCAGACAGGGAATTCCTACAATGAGCAGTTCTTC. Protein product: CAVQTGNSYNEQFF.

This clonotype was counted between two and nine times. The gene calls are TRBV27 and TRBJ1-2, with D uncertain. Germline CDR1 and CDR2: MNHEY and SMNVEV (reference sequence). V was shortened by 2 bases and J by 3 bases, with 7 bases between the two germline ends. This CDR3 contains 13 residues. CDR3 residues: CASSLRLDYGYTF. As DNA, the CDR3 is TGTGCCAGCAGTTTACGACTTGACTATGGCTACACCTTC.

This clonotype was seen more than once but under ten times. The chain carries TRBV28 and TRBJ2-3; TRBD2 matches at 9 bases. The CDR3 runs to 14 residues. J gave up 2 bases and V 8 bases, and 5 bases lay outside the gene matches. Germline CDR1 is MDHEN and CDR2 is SYDVKM. The CDR3 reads CASASSGITDTQYF. CDR3 DNA: TGTGCCAGCGCTTCTAGCGGGATCACAGATACGCAGTATTTT.

The chain has TRBV6-1 and TRBJ1-2; 7 positions match TRBD1. The J segment lost 7 bases and the V segment lost 10 bases, leaving 9 bases of the junction unmatched. CDR1 and CDR2 from the germline V gene are MNHNS and SASEGT. The CDR3 totals 12 residues. CDR3 in DNA: TGTGCCACCTCACAGGGACAGAGTGGCTACACCTTC. Encoded protein: CATSQGQSGYTF.

The chain links TRBV15 to TRBJ2-5; D uncertain. V was trimmed by 1 base and J by 2 bases, leaving 14 bases between them. Germline-derived CDR1 and CDR2 are LNHNV and YYDKDF (reference sequence). The CDR3 loop spans 16 amino acids. Here the CDR3 reads CATSRATYPTQETQYF. The DNA of the CDR3 is TGTGCCACCAGCAGAGCCACGTATCCCACACAAGAGACCCAGTACTTC.

This clonotype was detected only a few times. The chain links TRBV6-5 to TRBJ2-3; D is unresolved. The CDR3 sequence is 14 residues long. V was pared by 6 bases and J by 0 bases, with 10 bases between. Germline lookup yields CDR1 MNHEY and CDR2 SVGAGI. Here the CDR3 reads CASRSGLSTDTQYF. CDR3 bases: TGTGCCAGCAGATCTGGGCTAAGCACAGATACGCAGTATTTT.

This clonotype was detected only a few times. This chain joins TRBV18 and TRBJ2-3; 9 nucleotides line up with TRBD1. The CDR3 runs 15 residues. The germline V gene encodes CDR1 KGHSH and CDR2 LQKENI. V gave up 6 bases and J gave up 3 bases; unmatched junction bases: 7. The CDR3 loop reads CASSQQGAETDTQYF. The CDR3 region has the DNA TGTGCCAGCTCGCAACAGGGGGCTGAAACAGATACGCAGTATTTT.

This clonotype was counted a few times. The V call is TRBV20-1, the J call TRBJ1-2; no clear D. Germline assignment: CDR1 DFQATT and CDR2 SNEGSKA (reference sequence). CDR3 length equals 13 residues. V shed 0 bases and J shed 6 bases, with 11 bases lying between them. CDR3 amino acids: CSARDPGSNGYTF. The CDR3 DNA follows: TGCAGTGCTAGAGATCCCGGGTCTAATGGCTACACCTTC.

The chain recombines TRBV12-3 or TRBV12-4 with TRBJ2-2; weak D call: TRBD1 (5 bases). CDR3 length equals 15 residues. V lost 2 bases to trimming and J lost 4 bases, with 11 bases between them. DNA of the CDR3: TGTGCCAGCAGTTTAAGGGGATCAGCCACCGGGGAGCTGTTTTTT. Its translation is CASSLRGSATGELFF.

This clonotype was found a few times. The chain couples TRBV10-3 to TRBJ2-3; D gene ambiguous. Germline CDR1 reads ENHRY; CDR2 reads SYGVKD. The CDR3 has 15 amino acids. The germline V and J ends were trimmed by 0 bases and 1 base, with 8 bases remaining between them. DNA of the CDR3: TGTGCCATCAGTGAGTCGACGGTGGGCACAGATACGCAGTATTTT. Translating gives CAISESTVGTDTQYF.

The chain joins TRBV24-1 to TRBJ2-2; the D is unclear. From germline, CDR1 is KGHDR and CDR2 SFDVKD. Deletions cut 1 base from V and 7 bases from J, with 6 bases between. CDR3 length equals 13 residues. This CDR3 reads CATSDFPGGELFF. The CDR3 DNA sequence: TGTGCCACCAGTGATTTCCCTGGCGGGGAGCTGTTTTTT.

There are a few counts of this clonotype. The chain carries TRBV4-1 and TRBJ1-3; D is possibly TRBD1 (6 bases). CDR1 is MGHRA and CDR2 is YSYEKL in the germline V gene. V lost 2 bases and J 6 bases, leaving 11 bases between the germline ends. The CDR3 consists of 14 residues. The chain's CDR3 is CASSQRAGENTIYF. CDR3 coding DNA: TGCGCCAGCAGCCAACGGGCAGGGGAAAACACCATATATTTT.

This clonotype has a handful of counts. The V and J genes are TRBV5-1 and TRBJ2-1, with D tentatively TRBD1 (7 bases). The CDR3 contains 15 residues. The V and J ends lost 2 bases and 5 bases respectively, with 14 bases between them. Germline V gene sequence: CDR1 SGHRS, CDR2 YFSETQ. In DNA, the CDR3 is TGCGCCAGCAGCTTCAGGGCGGGACAGAACAATGAGCAGTTCTTC. Encoded protein: CASSFRAGQNNEQFF.

The V call is TRBV7-9, the J call TRBJ2-1; D may correspond to TRBD1 or TRBD2 (5 bases each). Between the trimmed V and J ends, which lost 4 bases and 5 bases, there was a span of 18 bases. CDR3 length: 16 residues. Germline V gives CDR1 SEHNR, CDR2 FQNEAQ (reference sequence). Here the CDR3 reads CASSSRRDGTHNEQFF. In DNA form, the CDR3 reads TGTGCCAGCAGCTCCCGCCGGGACGGGACCCACAATGAGCAGTTCTTC. The complete variable domain, with remaining parts taken from reference TRBV7-9 and TRBJ2-1, reads DTGVSQNPRHKITKRGQNVTFRCDPISEHNRLYWYRQTLGQGPEFLTYFQNEAQLEKSRLLSDRFSAERPKGSFSTLEIQRTEQGDSAMYLCASSSRRDGTHNEQFFGPGTRLTVL.

This clonotype occurred a few times. The gene calls are TRBV28 and TRBJ2-3, with 7 bases fitting TRBD1. CDR3 length equals 15 residues. The V gene end was trimmed by 5 bases and the J gene end by 6 bases; junction bases not matched to a gene: 11. CDR1 is MDHEN and CDR2 is SYDVKM in the germline V gene. The CDR3 loop reads CASSPTGSGADTQYF. CDR3 bases: TGTGCCAGCAGTCCGACAGGGTCGGGCGCGGATACGCAGTATTTT.

There are many counts of this clonotype. The chain combines TRBV20-1 with TRBJ2-5, with TRBD2 as a possible D gene (7 bases). The CDR3 covers 15 residues. Trimming stripped 1 base from V and 5 bases from J, with 17 bases between. CDR1 and CDR2 from the germline V gene are DFQATT and SNEGSKA (reference sequence). The CDR3 sequence: CSARGGGDARETQYF. CDR3 in DNA: TGCAGTGCTAGAGGGGGGGGCGACGCTCGGGAGACCCAGTACTTC.

At least ten counts were recorded for this clonotype. The chain is built from TRBV15 and TRBJ2-7; no definite D call. In germline, CDR1 is LNHNV, CDR2 YYDKDF (reference sequence). V was cut by 4 bases and J by 0 bases, with 10 bases left in between. The CDR3 has 14 amino acids. CDR3 sequence reads: CATSKGSFSYEQYF. The CDR3 nucleotides are TGTGCCACCAGCAAGGGCAGTTTCTCCTACGAGCAGTACTTC.

J is TRBJ2-5 and V is TRBV7-2; the match to TRBD1 covers 10 bases. The end of the DNA fits TRBJ2-7 better, so the J call may be wrong. The CDR3 is made up of 15 amino acids. The germline CDR1 and CDR2 sequences are SGHTA and FQGNSA. DNA for the CDR3: TGTGCCAGCAGATCCTCGGGACAGGGGTTCAACGAGCAGTACTTC. Protein sequence: CASRSSGQGFNEQYF.

The V call is TRBV4-1, the J call TRBJ1-1; D is unresolved. V gave up 2 bases and J gave up 6 bases, with 13 bases separating them. The CDR3 has 14 residues. The germline V gene has CDR1 MGHRA and CDR2 YSYEKL. Written as DNA, the CDR3 is TGCGCCAGCAGCCAAATGGAGGGTAGAGCTGAAGCTTTCTTT. This gives the protein CASSQMEGRAEAFF.